This TCR beta chain came from a study of T cell changes during pregnancy in multiple sclerosis (dated by TCRdb to about 2019). Some background on the complete study: The study examined how the T cell repertoire changed over the course of pregnancy in women with multiple sclerosis.

Receptor libraries were prepared by the immunoSEQ multiplex PCR assay. The table was pulled from immuneACCESS by TCRdb, which kept in-frame rearrangements only. Such tables lose some clones; where checked, under half of the loss comes from unresolved V genes, and the rest has no known cause. Counted in this sample were 15,000 to 20,000 clones; 88% of them appeared once. Over 10% of the sample rests with the top ten. Concerning this clone: Its antigen specificity is not known. The input lacks base qualities; no much larger clone sits a single base away.

The sample here was CD8+ T cells from peripheral blood mononuclear cells, taken after pregnancy. This clonotype originated in a female donor in good health, enrolled as a control in a pregnancy study.

The nucleotide sequence reads as follows: TGTGCCAGTAGTATGGGGCGGGAGTCTAATGAAAAACTGTTTTTT. The resulting protein is CASSMGRESNEKLFF. Rearrangement joined TRBV19 to TRBJ1-4; a tentative D call is TRBD1 (5 bases match). Including the terminal cysteine and phenylalanine, the CDR3 comprises 15 residues. The sequence is cut down to CDR3 DNA, 45 bases in frame from base 1. V gives up 3 bases and J gives up 3 bases, and the segment between their germline ends measures 11 bases. The germline V gene (reference sequence) specifies LNHDA as CDR1 and SQIVND as CDR2. With the rest looked up from the reference TRBV19 and TRBJ1-4 genes rather than sequenced, the full variable domain is DGGITQSPKYLFRKEGQNVTLSCEQNLNHDAMYWYRQDPGQGLRLIYYSQIVNDFQKGDIAEGYSVSREKKESFPLTVTSAQKNPTAFYLCASSMGRESNEKLFFGSGTQLSVL.